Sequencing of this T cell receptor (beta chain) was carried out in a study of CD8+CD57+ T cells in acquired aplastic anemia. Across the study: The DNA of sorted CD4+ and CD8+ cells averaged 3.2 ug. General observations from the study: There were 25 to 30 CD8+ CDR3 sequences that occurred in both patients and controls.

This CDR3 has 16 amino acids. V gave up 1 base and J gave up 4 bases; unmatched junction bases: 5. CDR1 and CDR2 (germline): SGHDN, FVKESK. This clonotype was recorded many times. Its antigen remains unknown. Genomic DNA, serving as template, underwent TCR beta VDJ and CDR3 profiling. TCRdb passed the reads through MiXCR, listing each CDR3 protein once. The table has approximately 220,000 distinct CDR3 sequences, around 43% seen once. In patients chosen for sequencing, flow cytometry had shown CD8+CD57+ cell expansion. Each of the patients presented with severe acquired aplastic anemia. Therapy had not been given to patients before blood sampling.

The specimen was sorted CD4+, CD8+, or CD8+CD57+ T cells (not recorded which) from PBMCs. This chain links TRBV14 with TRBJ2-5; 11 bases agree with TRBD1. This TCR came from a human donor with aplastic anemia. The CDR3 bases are TGTGCCAGCAGCCAAGGGACAGGGGGCTTACTAGAGACCCAGTACTTC. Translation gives CASSQGTGGLLETQYF. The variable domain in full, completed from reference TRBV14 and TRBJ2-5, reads EAGVTQFPSHSVIEKGQTVTLRCDPISGHDNLYWYRRVMGKEIKFLLHFVKESKQDESGMPNNRFLAERTGGTYSTLKVQPAELEDSGVYFCASSQGTGGLLETQYFGPGTRLLVL.